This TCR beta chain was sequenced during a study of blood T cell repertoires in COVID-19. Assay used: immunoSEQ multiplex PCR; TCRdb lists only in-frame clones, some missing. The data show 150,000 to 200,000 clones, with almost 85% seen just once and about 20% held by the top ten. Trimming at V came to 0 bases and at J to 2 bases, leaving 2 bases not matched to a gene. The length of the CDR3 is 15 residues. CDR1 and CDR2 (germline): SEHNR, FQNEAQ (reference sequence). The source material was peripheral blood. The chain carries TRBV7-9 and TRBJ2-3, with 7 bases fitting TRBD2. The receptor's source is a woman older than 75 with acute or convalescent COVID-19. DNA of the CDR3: TGTGCCAGCAGCTTAGCGGGAGGGTACACAGATACGCAGTATTTT. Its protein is CASSLAGGYTDTQYF.